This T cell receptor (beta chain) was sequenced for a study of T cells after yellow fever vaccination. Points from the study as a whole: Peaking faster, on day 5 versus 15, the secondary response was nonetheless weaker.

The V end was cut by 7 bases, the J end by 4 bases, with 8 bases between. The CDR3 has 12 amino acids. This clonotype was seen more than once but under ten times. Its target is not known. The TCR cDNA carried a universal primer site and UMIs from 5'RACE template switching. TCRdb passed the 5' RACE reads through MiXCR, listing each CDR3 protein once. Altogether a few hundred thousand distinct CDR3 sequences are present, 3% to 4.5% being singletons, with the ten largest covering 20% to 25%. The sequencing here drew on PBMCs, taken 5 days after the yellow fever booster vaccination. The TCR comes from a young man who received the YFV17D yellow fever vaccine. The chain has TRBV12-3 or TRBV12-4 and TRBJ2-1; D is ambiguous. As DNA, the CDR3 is TGTGCCAGCACCGCAATATACAATGAGCAGTTCTTC. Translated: CASTAIYNEQFF.